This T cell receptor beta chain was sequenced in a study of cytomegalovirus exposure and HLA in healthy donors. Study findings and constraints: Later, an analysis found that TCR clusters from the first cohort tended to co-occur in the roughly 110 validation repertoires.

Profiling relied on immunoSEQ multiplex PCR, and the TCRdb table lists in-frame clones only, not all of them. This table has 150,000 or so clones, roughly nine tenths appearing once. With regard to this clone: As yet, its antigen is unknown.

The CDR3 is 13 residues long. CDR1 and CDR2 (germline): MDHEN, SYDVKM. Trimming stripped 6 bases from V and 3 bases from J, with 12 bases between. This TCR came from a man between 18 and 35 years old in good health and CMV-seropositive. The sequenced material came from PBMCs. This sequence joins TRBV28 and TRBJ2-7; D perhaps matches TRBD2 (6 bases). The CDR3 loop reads CASRLAVDYEQYF. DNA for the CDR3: TGTGCCAGCAGGTTAGCGGTTGACTACGAGCAGTACTTC.